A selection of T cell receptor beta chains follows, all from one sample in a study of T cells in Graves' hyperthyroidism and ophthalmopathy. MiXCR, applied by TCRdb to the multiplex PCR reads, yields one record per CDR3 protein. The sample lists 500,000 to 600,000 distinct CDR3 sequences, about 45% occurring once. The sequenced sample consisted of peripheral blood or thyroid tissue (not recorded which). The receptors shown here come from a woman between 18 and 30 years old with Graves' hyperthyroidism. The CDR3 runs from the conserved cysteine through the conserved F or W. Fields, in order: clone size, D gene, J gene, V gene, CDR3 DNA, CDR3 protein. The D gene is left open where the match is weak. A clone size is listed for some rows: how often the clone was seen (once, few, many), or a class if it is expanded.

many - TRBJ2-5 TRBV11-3 TGTGCCAGCAGCTCAGGGGTGCGAGAGACCCAGTACTTC CASSSGVRETQYF
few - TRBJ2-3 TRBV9 TGTGCCAGCAGCGTAGCTCCCCTCACAGATACGCAGTATTTT CASSVAPLTDTQYF
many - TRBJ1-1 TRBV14 TGTGCCAGCAGCCAAGCCGCTATGAACACTGAAGCTTTCTTT CASSQAAMNTEAFF
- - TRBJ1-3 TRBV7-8 TGTGCCAGCAGCTTCCGACTAGCGGGTCCTGGGGTTGGAAACACCATATATTTT CASSFRLAGPGVGNTIYF
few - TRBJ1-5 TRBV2 TGTGCCAGCAGTGAATGGGCTTCCTGGGACTCTTCGTGGCCCCAGCATTTT CASSEWASWDSSWPQHF
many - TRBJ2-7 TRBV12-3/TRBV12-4 TGTGCCAGCAGTTCGCAATTGGGACTTCTCCGGAAGGACGAGCAGTACTTC CASSSQLGLLRKDEQYF
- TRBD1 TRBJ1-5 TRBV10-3 TGTGCCATCAGTAAGGGACAGGTTAATCAGCCCCAGCATTTT CAISKGQVNQPQHF
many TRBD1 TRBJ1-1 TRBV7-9 TGTGCCAGCAGCCCCCCGGACAGGGGGCTTGACACTGAAGCTTTCTTT CASSPPDRGLDTEAFF
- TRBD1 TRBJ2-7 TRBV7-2 TGTGCCAGCAGCTCCAGGGGGATGGGGTCCTACGAGCAGTACTTC CASSSRGMGSYEQYF
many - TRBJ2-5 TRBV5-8 TGTGCCAGCAGCCACGGGCGACAGTACCAAGAGACCCAGTACTTC CASSHGRQYQETQYF
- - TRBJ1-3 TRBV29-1 TGCAGCGTTGCTACAGACGGCGGCACCATATATTTT CSVATDGGTIYF
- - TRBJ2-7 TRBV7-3 TGTGCCAGCAGCCAGGGACCAGACTACAAGCAGTACTTC CASSQGPDYKQYF
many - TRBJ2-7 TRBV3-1 TGTGCCAGCAGCTCACCAAGGCAGTTCCACGAGCAGTACTTC CASSSPRQFHEQYF
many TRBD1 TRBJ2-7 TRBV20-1 TGCAGTGCAAGACAGGGGGGGGGGCGCTACGAGCAGTACTTC CSARQGGGRYEQYF
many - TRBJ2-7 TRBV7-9 TGTGCCAGCACCCGGGCGTTCTCCTACGAGCAGTACTTC CASTRAFSYEQYF
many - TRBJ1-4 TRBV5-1 TGCGCCAGCAGCCCCCGGGACCCTAATGAAAAACTGTTTTTT CASSPRDPNEKLFF
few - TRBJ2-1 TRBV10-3 TGTGCCATCAGAGACCAACCCGGGGATGAGCAGTTCTTC CAIRDQPGDEQFF
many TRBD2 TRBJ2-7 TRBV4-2 TGTGCCAGCAGCCACGCTAGCGGAGAAGGCTCCTACGAGCAGTACTTC CASSHASGEGSYEQYF
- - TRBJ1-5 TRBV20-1 TGCAGTGCTAGACCTGGGGGGTTCGGGCCCCAGCATTTT CSARPGGFGPQHF
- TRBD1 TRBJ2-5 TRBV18 TGTGCCAGCTCACCACGGGACAGGGCTGAGACCCAGTACTTC CASSPRDRAETQYF
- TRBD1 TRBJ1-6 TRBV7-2 TGTGCCAGCAGCTTCCCGGGACAGGGGACCAATTCACCCCTCCACTTT CASSFPGQGTNSPLHF
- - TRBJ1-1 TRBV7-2 TGTGCCAGCAACTCGGGGGGGACTAGCGGGAGTTTCTTT CASNSGGTSGSFF
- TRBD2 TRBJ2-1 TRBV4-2 TGTGCCAGCAGCCGACGACTAGCGGACTACAATGAGCAGTTCTTC CASSRRLADYNEQFF
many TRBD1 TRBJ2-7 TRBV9 TGTGCCAGCAGCAACAACGCCCGGACAGGGAGGTACGAGCAGTACTTC CASSNNARTGRYEQYF
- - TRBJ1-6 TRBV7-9 TGTGCCAGCAGCCAGCAGGATGATAGTTCACCCCTCCACTTT CASSQQDDSSPLHF
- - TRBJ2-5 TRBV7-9 TGTGCCAGCAGCTTACCCGGTGCAGGTCAAGAGACCCAGTACTTC CASSLPGAGQETQYF
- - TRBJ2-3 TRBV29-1 TGCAGCAGTTACGGGCAGGGTCGAACAGATACGCAGTATTTT CSSYGQGRTDTQYF
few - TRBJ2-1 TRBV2 TGTGCCAGCAGTGAACAATACCACAATGAGCAGTTCTTC CASSEQYHNEQFF
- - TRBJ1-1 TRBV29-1 TGCAGCCAAGATGGCGCTGAAGCTTTCTTT CSQDGAEAFF
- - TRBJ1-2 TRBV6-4 TGTGCCAGCAGTGCCCCGACTGGAATGACTAATGGCTACACCTTC CASSAPTGMTNGYTF
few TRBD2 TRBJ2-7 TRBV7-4 TGTGCCAGCAGCTTAAGCCTAAACACCAGGGGACTAGCGGGAGGCCCCGTCTACGAGCAGTACTTC CASSLSLNTRGLAGGPVYEQYF
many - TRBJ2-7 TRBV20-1 TGCAGTGCTAGGGACTCCCTCTCCTACGAGCAGTACTTC CSARDSLSYEQYF
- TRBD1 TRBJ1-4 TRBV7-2 TGTGCCAGCATCATCCTCCCGGGACAGGGTCGTGAAAAACTGTTTTTT CASIILPGQGREKLFF
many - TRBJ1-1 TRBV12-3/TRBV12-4 TGTGCCAGCAGTTCCCCTAGGTTGAACACTGAAGCTTTCTTT CASSSPRLNTEAFF
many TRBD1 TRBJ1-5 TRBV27 TGTGCCAGCAGTTCGACAGGGGGCTTGAAGCCCCAGCATTTT CASSSTGGLKPQHF
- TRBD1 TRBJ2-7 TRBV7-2 TGTGCCAGCAGCTTCTCGGGACAGGGAGTTGAGCAGTACTTC CASSFSGQGVEQYF
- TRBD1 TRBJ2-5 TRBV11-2 TGTGCCAGCAGCTTAGAGGGACAGGGGGCGTGGACAGAGACCCAGTACTTC CASSLEGQGAWTETQYF